These 5 T cell receptor beta chains were sequenced from one sample in a study of metastatic and nonmetastatic thyroid tumors. TCRdb used MiXCR to call clones anew from the PCR reads. The table lists about 15,000 clones, approximately 35% of them singletons, with approximately 10% in the top ten. Every patient underwent thyroid surgery untreated. Sequencing was performed on tumor tissue. The receptors derive from a male donor with papillary thyroid cancer or a benign thyroid nodule (not recorded which). Some clones in this sample may be carry-over from other donors' samples.

This clone is labeled as medium-sized (0.01 to 0.1%). This sequence joins TRBV18 and TRBJ2-7, with 8 bases that match TRBD1. CDR3 length equals 14 residues. V was clipped by 3 bases and J by 5 bases; unmatched bases: 6. CDR1 is KGHSH, CDR2 LQKENI, per germline. The CDR3 is CASSPRQGMDEQYF. The CDR3 DNA reads as TGTGCCAGCTCACCTCGACAGGGGATGGACGAGCAGTACTTC.

This clone is categorized as medium-sized. The chain recombines TRBV11-2 with TRBJ2-7; D unresolved. Trimming removed 5 bases from V and 0 bases from J, with 17 bases in between. The CDR3 consists of 16 residues. CDR1 is SGHAT, CDR2 FQNNGV, per germline. The CDR3 DNA follows: TGTGCCAGCAGCCCAGACCCCAACCAAAACTCCTACGAGCAGTACTTC. Amino acids: CASSPDPNQNSYEQYF.

This clone was counted ten times or more. In DNA form, the CDR3 reads TGCAGCGCTCCCGCGGGAGGGCTATTGTTAACAGATACGCAGTATTTT. It yields the protein CSAPAGGLLLTDTQYF. The gene calls are TRBV29-1 and TRBJ2-3; TRBD2 aligns across 9 bases. V lost 7 bases and J lost 3; bases outside the gene matches: 14. Germline values: CDR1 SQVTM, CDR2 ANQGSEA. The CDR3 totals 16 residues.

This clone is labeled as medium-sized. In nucleotides, the CDR3 is TGCGCCAGCAGCCAAGACCCGGGAATGAACACTGAAGCTTTCTTT. Translated: CASSQDPGMNTEAFF. This chain uses TRBV4-1 with TRBJ1-1; D ambiguous. The V end was cut by 0 bases, the J end by 0 bases, with 8 bases between. The CDR3 runs 15 residues. Germline CDR1 is MGHRA and CDR2 is YSYEKL.

Notes on this clone: One junction end disagrees with the germline gene, perhaps due to a read error. This rearrangement joins TRBV7-9 to TRBJ1-5; D is perhaps TRBD1 (6 bases). Germline V gene sequence: CDR1 SEHNR, CDR2 FQNEAQ (reference sequence). This CDR3 spans 13 amino acids. The CDR3 bases are TGTGCCAGCAGCTTCGGGCAAGGGGGTCCCCAGAATTTT. The encoded protein is CASSFGQGGPQNF.